This T cell receptor (beta chain) derives from a study of identical twins. The study's findings and limits: With abundant cord blood beta clonotypes, insertions were fewer; memory repertoires showed no such pattern. Modelling underestimated the level of out-of-frame TCR alpha sharing observed in monozygotic twins.

The CDR3 spans 12 residues. Per germline, CDR1 SNHLY and CDR2 FYNNEI. One entry per CDR3 protein results from TCRdb running MiXCR on the 5' RACE reads. The sample includes about 530,000 distinct CDR3 sequences, over 12% seen only once; the top ten take roughly 0.46%. Turning to this clonotype: What it binds is unknown. One end of the junction is discordant with germline, which a read error may explain.

Healthy Caucasians were all of the donors. The same sample was also used in a study of yellow fever vaccine responses in identical twins.

The chain has TRBV2 and TRBJ2-7; D possibly corresponds to TRBD1 (5 bases). The receptor was isolated from a woman under 30 in good health. Source material: CD4+ T cells sorted from blood. The CDR3, as DNA: TGTGCCAGCAAGGGCTGGGGCAGGGCCCTGTTCTTC. It specifies CASKGWGRALFF.